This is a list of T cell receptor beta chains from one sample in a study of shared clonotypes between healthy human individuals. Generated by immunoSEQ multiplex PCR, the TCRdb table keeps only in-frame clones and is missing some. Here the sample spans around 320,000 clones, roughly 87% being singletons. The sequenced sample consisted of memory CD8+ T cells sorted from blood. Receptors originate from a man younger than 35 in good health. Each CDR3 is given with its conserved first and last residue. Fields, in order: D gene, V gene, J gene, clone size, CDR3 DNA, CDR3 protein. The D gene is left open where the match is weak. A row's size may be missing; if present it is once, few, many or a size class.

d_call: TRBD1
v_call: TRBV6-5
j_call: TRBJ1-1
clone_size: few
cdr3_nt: TGTGCCAGCAGTTACTTCCGAGGACAGGGCACTGAAGCTTTCTTT
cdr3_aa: CASSYFRGQGTEAFF

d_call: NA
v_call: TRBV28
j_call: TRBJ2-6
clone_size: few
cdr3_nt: TGTGCCAGCAGTTTTAGGCAGATCTCTGGGGCCAACGTCCTGACTTTC
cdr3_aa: CASSFRQISGANVLTF

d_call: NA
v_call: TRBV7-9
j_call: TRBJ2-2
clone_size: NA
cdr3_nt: TGTGCCAGCAGCCCTTACGGCTCGGGAGTATCCGCCGGGGAGCTGTTTTTT
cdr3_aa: CASSPYGSGVSAGELFF

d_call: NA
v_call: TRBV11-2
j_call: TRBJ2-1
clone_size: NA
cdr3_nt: TGTGCCAGCAGCTCCAGGAGGGCCTCCTACAATGAGCAGTTCTTC
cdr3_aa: CASSSRRASYNEQFF

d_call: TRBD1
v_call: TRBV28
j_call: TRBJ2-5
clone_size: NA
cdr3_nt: TGTGCCAGCAAAACAGGGGGCCGGGAGACCCAGTACTTC
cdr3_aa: CASKTGGRETQYF

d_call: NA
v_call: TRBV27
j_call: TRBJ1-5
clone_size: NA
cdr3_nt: TGTGCCAGCAGTTTAGCAGGGTACCAGCCCCAGCATTTT
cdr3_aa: CASSLAGYQPQHF

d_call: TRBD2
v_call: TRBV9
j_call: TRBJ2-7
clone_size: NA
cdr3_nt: TGTGCCAGCAGCGTAGCTAGCGGTGAGGCCTACGAGCAGTACTTC
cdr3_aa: CASSVASGEAYEQYF

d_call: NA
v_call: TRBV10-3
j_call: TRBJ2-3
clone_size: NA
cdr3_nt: TGTGCCATCAGTGAGGAATGGGGACCCACAGATACGCAGTATTTT
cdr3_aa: CAISEEWGPTDTQYF

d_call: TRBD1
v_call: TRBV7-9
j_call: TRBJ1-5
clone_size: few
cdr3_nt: TGTGCCAGCAGCCACGGGACAGGGGTAACTCAGCCCCAGCATTTT
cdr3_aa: CASSHGTGVTQPQHF

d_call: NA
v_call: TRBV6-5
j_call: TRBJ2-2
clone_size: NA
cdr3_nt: TGTGCCAGCAGTTACTTTCAGGGGCACACCGGGGAGCTGTTTTTT
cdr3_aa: CASSYFQGHTGELFF

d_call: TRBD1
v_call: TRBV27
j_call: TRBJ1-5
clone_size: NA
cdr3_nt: TGTGCCAGCAGTTTAGGACCGGGACAGGGGCTCCTCAGGCATTTT
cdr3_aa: CASSLGPGQGLLRHF

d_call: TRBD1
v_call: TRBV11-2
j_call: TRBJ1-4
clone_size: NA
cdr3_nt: TGTGCCAGCAGCCCCCGCGGGACAGGGCCTGAAAAACTGTTTTTT
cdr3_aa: CASSPRGTGPEKLFF

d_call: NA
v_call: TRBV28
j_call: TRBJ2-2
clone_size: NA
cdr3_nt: TGTGCCAGCAGTTTGTTGTGGGTCGGTACCGGGGAGCTGTTTTTT
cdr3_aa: CASSLLWVGTGELFF

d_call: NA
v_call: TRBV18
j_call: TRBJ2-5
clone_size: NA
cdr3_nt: TGTGCCAGCTCACGGAGAGACAGCCGTATCCAAGAGACCCAGTACTTC
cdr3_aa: CASSRRDSRIQETQYF

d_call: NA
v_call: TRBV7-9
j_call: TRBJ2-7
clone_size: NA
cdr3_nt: TGTGCCAGCAGCTTCCAGGCTGACGAGCAGTACTTC
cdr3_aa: CASSFQADEQYF

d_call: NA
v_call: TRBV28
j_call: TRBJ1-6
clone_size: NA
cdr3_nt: TGTGCCAGCAGGTTTACGATTAGGCGGGGTGAGGGAGGTTCACCCCTCCACTTT
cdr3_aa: CASRFTIRRGEGGSPLHF

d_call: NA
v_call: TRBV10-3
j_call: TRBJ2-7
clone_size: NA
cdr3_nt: TGTGCCATCAGTGAGTCGAGCTACGAGCAGTACTTC
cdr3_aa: CAISESSYEQYF

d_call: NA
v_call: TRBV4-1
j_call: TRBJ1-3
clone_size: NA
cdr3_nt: TGCGCCAGCAGCCCCTTAGGAACGCTTCTCTCAGGAAACACCATATATTTT
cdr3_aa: CASSPLGTLLSGNTIYF

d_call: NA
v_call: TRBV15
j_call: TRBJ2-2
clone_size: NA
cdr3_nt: TGTGCCACCAGCATTCACAGGAACACCGGGGAGCTGTTTTTT
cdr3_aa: CATSIHRNTGELFF

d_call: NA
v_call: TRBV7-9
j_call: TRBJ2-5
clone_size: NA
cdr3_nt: TGTGCCAGCAGCTTAGTTTCAGAGCAAGAGACCCAGTACTTC
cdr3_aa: CASSLVSEQETQYF

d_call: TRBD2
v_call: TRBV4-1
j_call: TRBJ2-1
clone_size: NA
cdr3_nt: TGCGCCAGCAGACTAGCGGGGTACAATGAGCAGTTCTTC
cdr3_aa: CASRLAGYNEQFF

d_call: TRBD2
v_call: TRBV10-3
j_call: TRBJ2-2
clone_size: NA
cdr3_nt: TGTGCCACCCGTCCGGGAGGGGGACCGAACACCGGGGAGCTGTTTTTT
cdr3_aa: CATRPGGGPNTGELFF

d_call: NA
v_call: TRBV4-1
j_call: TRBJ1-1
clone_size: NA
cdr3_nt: TGCGCCAGCAGCCAAGATGGAGAGGGAAGGAACACTGAAGCTTTCTTT
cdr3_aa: CASSQDGEGRNTEAFF

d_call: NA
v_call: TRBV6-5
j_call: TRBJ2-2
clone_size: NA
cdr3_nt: TGTGCCAGCAGCCCAAATCGGGGGGGGGAGCTGTTTTTT
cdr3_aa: CASSPNRGGELFF

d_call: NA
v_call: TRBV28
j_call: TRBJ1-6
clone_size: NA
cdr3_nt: TGTGCCAGCAGTTTCCGGACAGTGTATAATTCACCCCTCCACTTT
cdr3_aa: CASSFRTVYNSPLHF

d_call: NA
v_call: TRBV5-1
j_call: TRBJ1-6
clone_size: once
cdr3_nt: TGCGCCAGCTCCGCCGGGGCATTGGGGTCACCCCTCCACTTT
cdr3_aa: CASSAGALGSPLHF

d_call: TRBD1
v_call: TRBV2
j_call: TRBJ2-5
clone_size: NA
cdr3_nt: TGTGCCAGGCAAACGCAGGGGGCGGAGACCCAGTACTTC
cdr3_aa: CARQTQGAETQYF

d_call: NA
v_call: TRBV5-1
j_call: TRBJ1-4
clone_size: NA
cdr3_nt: TGCGCCAGCAGCTTGGCGGCGGACAGTGAAAAACTGTTTTTT
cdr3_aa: CASSLAADSEKLFF

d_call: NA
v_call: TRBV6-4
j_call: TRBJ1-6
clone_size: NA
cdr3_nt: TGTGCCAGCAGTTACCCTCGGGGTGGGGAAAATTCACCCCTCCACTTT
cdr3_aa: CASSYPRGGENSPLHF

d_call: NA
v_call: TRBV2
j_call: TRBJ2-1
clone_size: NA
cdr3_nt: TGTGCCAGCAGTGGAGGTCGGACGCTTTCCAATGAGCAGTTCTTC
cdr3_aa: CASSGGRTLSNEQFF

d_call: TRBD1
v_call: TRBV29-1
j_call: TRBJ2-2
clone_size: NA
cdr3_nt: TGCAGCGTTGAGGATGGCAGGGGGCAGGACACCGGGGAGCTGTTTTTT
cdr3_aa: CSVEDGRGQDTGELFF

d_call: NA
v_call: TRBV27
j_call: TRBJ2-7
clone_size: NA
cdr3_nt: TGTGCCAGCAGGACCCTTTTCGAGCAGTACTTC
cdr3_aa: CASRTLFEQYF

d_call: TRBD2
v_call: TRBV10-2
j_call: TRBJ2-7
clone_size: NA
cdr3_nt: TGCGCCAGCAGTGATTCGCTAGCGGGAAGAGAGCAGTACTTC
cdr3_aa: CASSDSLAGREQYF

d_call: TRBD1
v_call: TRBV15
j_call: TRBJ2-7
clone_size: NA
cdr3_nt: TGTGCCACCAGCGCCGGGACAGAGTACGAGCAGTACTTC
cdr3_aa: CATSAGTEYEQYF

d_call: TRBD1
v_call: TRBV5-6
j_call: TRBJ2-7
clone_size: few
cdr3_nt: TGTGCCAGCAGCCTACAGGGGTTATCCTACGAGCAGTACTTC
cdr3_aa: CASSLQGLSYEQYF

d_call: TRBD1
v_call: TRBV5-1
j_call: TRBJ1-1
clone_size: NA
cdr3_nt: TGCGCCAGCAGCGCCTCAGGGGGGACTGAAGCTTTCTTT
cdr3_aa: CASSASGGTEAFF

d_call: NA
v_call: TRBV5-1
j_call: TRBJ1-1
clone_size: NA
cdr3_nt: TGCGCCAGCAACTATCGCGGGGGCACTGAAGCTTTCTTT
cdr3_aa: CASNYRGGTEAFF

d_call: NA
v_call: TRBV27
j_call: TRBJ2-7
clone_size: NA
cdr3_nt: TGTGCCAGCAGTCCCTTAAGTTTGGAGAGCTCCTACGAGCAGTACTTC
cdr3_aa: CASSPLSLESSYEQYF

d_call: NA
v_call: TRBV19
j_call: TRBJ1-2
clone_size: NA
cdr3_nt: TGTGCCAGTAGTAGCTGGGCTAGCGGCTACACCTTC
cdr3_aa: CASSSWASGYTF

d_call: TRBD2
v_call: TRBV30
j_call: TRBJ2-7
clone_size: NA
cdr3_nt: TGTGCCTGGAGTGTACTAGCGGGAGGAGAGCAGTACTTC
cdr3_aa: CAWSVLAGGEQYF

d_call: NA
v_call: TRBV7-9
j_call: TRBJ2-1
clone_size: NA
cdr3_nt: TGTGCCAGCGCCCTAGGGGAAAGGAATGAGCAGTTCTTC
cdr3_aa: CASALGERNEQFF

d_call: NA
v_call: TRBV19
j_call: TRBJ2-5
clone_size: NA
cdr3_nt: TGTGCCAGTAGTATAGTACAGGGCAGAGAGACCCAGTACTTC
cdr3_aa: CASSIVQGRETQYF

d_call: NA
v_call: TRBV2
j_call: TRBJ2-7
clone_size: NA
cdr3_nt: TGTGCCAGCACTCCTGCCCATTGGAGAACCTACGAGCAGTACTTC
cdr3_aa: CASTPAHWRTYEQYF

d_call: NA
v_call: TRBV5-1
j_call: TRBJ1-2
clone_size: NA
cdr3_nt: TGCGCCAGCAGCTTGATCCGGGACACACATTGGGGCTACACCTTC
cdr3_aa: CASSLIRDTHWGYTF

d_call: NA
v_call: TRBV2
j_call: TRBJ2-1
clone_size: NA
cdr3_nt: TGTGCCAGCAGAGGGGGGCGGCGGCTTTACAATGAGCAGTTCTTC
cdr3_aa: CASRGGRRLYNEQFF